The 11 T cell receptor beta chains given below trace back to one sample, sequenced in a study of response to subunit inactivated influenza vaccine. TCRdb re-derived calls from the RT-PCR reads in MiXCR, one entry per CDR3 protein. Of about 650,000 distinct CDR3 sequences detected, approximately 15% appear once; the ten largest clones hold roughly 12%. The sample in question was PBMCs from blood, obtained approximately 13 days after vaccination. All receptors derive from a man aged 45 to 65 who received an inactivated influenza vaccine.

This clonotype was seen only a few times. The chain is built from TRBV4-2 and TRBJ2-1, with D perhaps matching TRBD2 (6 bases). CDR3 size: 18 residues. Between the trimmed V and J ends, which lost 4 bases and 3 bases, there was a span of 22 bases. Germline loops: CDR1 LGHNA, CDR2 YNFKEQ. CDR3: CASSPEPAEGLYYNEQFF. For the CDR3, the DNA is TGTGCCAGCAGCCCCGAGCCGGCTGAGGGACTCTACTACAATGAGCAGTTCTTC.

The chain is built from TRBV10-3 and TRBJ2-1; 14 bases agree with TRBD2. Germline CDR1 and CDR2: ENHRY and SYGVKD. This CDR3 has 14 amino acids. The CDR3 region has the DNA TGTGGCTCAGGAGGGACTAGCGGGAGTAATGAGCAGTTCTTC. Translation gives CGSGGTSGSNEQFF.

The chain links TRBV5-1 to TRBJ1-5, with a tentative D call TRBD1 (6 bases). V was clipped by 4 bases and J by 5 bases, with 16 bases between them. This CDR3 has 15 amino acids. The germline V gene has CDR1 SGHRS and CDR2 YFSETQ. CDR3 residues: CASSPNTGSDQPQHF. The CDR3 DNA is TGCGCCAGCAGCCCAAACACAGGGTCGGATCAGCCCCAGCATTTT.

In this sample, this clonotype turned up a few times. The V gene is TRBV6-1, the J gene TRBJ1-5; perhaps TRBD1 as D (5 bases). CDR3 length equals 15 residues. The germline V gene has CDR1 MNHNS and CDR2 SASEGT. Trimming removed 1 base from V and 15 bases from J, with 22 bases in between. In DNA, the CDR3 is TGTGCCAGCAGTGAAGAGGCTGGGGGTAAAGCTCGGAGGCATTTT. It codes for CASSEEAGGKARRHF.

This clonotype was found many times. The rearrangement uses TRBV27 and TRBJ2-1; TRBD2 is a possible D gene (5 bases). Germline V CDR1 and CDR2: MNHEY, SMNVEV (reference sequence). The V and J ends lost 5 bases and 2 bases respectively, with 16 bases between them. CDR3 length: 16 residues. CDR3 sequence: CASSPPIWRTYNEQFF. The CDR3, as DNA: TGTGCCAGCAGTCCTCCTATCTGGAGGACCTACAATGAGCAGTTCTTC.

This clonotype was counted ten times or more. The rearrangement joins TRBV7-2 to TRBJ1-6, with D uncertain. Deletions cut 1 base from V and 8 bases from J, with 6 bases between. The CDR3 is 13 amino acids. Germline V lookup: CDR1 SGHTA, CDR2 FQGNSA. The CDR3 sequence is CASSLGTYSPLHF. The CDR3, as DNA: TGTGCCAGCAGCTTAGGGACTTATTCACCCCTCCACTTT.

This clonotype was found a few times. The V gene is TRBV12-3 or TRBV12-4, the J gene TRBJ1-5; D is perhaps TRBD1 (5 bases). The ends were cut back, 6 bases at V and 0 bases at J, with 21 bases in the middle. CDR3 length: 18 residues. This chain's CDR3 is CASSLDNPSPYSNQPQHF. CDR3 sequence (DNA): TGTGCCAGCAGCTTGGACAATCCTAGTCCTTATAGCAATCAGCCCCAGCATTTT.

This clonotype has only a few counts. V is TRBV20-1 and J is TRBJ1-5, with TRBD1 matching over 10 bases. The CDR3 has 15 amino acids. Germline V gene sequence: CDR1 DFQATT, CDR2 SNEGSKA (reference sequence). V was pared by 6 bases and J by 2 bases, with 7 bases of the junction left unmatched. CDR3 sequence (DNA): TGCAGTGCAAGATCCGGGACAGGGGGCAATCAGCCCCAGCATTTT. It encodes CSARSGTGGNQPQHF.

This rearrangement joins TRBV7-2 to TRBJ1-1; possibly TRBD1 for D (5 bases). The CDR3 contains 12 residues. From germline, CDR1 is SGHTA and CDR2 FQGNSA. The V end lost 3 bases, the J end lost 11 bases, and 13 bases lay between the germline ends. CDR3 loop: CASSLKEGRAFF. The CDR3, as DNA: TGTGCCAGCAGCTTGAAGGAGGGGCGCGCTTTCTTT.

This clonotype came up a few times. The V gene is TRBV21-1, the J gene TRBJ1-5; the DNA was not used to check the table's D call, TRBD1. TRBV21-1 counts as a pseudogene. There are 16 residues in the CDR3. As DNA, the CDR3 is TGTGCCAGCAGCAAAGTCACAGGGGGTAGCAATCAGCCCCAGCATTTT. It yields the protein CASSKVTGGSNQPQHF.

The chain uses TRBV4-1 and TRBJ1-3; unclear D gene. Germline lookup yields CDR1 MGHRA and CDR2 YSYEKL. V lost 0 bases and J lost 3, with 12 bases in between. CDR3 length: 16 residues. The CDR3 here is CASSQDELGVGNTIYF. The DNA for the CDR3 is TGCGCCAGCAGCCAAGATGAGCTCGGAGTTGGAAACACCATATATTTT.